Listed below are T cell receptor beta chains from one sample, sequenced in a study of PD-1 blockade in classical Hodgkin lymphoma. Clones were read by immunoSEQ multiplex PCR, and TCRdb kept only the in-frame ones, dropping some. There are 20,000 to 30,000 clones in the sample; less than 95% occur only once, and about 0.5% lies in the top ten. What was sequenced was CD4+ T cells from blood. These receptors were obtained from a human donor with classical Hodgkin lymphoma. CDR3s include the opening cysteine and the closing phenylalanine or tryptophan. A D gene is named only where the DNA matches it firmly. Rows may omit the clone size; those that give it use once, few, many or a size class.

>NA|NA|TRBJ2-3|TRBV30
CAWSVRSTDTQYF
TGTGCCTGGAGCGTAAGGAGCACAGATACGCAGTATTTT
>NA|NA|TRBJ1-5|TRBV4-1
CASSQGWQRSNQPQHF
TGCGCCAGCAGCCAAGGATGGCAGAGGAGCAATCAGCCCCAGCATTTT
>NA|TRBD2|TRBJ2-3|TRBV6-6
CASNAGLAGGFITQYF
TGTGCCAGCAACGCGGGACTAGCGGGGGGGTTTATCACGCAGTATTTT
>NA|NA|TRBJ2-1|TRBV29-1
CSVGVRGIYNEQFF
TGCAGCGTTGGGGTTCGGGGGATCTACAATGAGCAGTTCTTC
>few|TRBD1|TRBJ1-1|TRBV27
CASSRQGRTEAFF
TGTGCCAGCAGTAGACAGGGAAGGACTGAAGCTTTCTTT
>NA|NA|TRBJ2-2|TRBV7-2
CASSFFDRGGPGELFF
TGTGCCAGCAGCTTTTTTGATAGGGGCGGACCCGGGGAGCTGTTTTTT
>NA|TRBD2|TRBJ2-2|TRBV5-1
CASSSGRDTGELFF
TGCGCCAGCAGCTCGGGGAGGGACACCGGGGAGCTGTTTTTT
>NA|NA|TRBJ2-5|TRBV14
CASSRTAGQQQETQYF
TGTGCCAGCAGCCGGACCGCGGGACAGCAACAAGAGACCCAGTACTTC
>NA|TRBD1|TRBJ2-7|TRBV28
CASSFSGTGGDEQYF
TGTGCCAGCAGTTTCTCCGGGACAGGGGGCGACGAGCAGTACTTC
>NA|NA|TRBJ1-1|TRBV4-3
CASSQDGRGSTEAFF
TGCGCCAGCAGCCAAGACGGTCGGGGGAGCACTGAAGCTTTCTTT
>NA|NA|TRBJ1-2|TRBV5-1
CASSLAVDYGYTF
TGCGCCAGCAGCTTGGCGGTGGACTATGGCTACACCTTC
>NA|NA|TRBJ1-4|TRBV18
CASSPSSSSEKLFF
TGTGCCAGCTCACCCTCCTCCTCTTCGGAGAAACTGTTTTTT
>NA|NA|TRBJ1-5|TRBV13
CASSLASGSNQPQHF
TGTGCCAGCAGCTTAGCGTCAGGGAGCAATCAGCCCCAGCATTTT
>NA|TRBD2|TRBJ2-5|TRBV7-2
CASSLVSGGPAQYF
TGTGCCAGCAGCTTAGTTAGCGGGGGGCCGGCCCAGTACTTC
>NA|TRBD1|TRBJ1-5|TRBV10-2
CASRGSLQTGGGPYSNQPQHF
TGCGCCAGCCGCGGCAGCTTACAAACAGGGGGTGGCCCATATAGCAATCAGCCCCAGCATTTT
>NA|NA|TRBJ2-5|TRBV10-3
CAIRGISRQQQDRELYF
TGTGCCATCAGGGGGATCTCGAGACAGCAACAGGACCGAGAGTTATACTTC
>NA|TRBD2|TRBJ2-3|TRBV4-3
CASSQDLASGGANTQYF
TGCGCCAGCAGCCAAGATCTGGCTAGCGGGGGGGCGAATACGCAGTATTTT
>NA|NA|TRBJ2-2|TRBV28
CAIPRRGGTGELFF
TGTGCCATCCCCCGCAGGGGAGGCACCGGGGAGCTGTTTTTT
>NA|NA|TRBJ1-1|TRBV27
CASSLRGAGTEAFF
TGTGCCAGCAGTTTACGGGGGGCGGGAACTGAAGCTTTCTTT
>NA|TRBD2|TRBJ2-3|TRBV18
CASSVTGGGDTQYF
TGTGCCAGCTCGGTGACGGGGGGTGGCGATACGCAGTATTTT
>NA|NA|TRBJ1-2|TRBV10-2
CASSRLWQGQWYGYTF
TGCGCCAGCTCCCGGCTGTGGCAGGGGCAATGGTATGGCTACACCTTC
>NA|NA|TRBJ1-2|TRBV4-1
CASSQDEGGANYGYTF
TGCGCCAGCAGCCAAGATGAAGGGGGGGCTAACTATGGCTACACCTTC
>few|TRBD1|TRBJ2-1|TRBV11-2
CASSWYRGGDEQFF
TGTGCCAGCAGCTGGTACAGGGGTGGTGATGAGCAGTTCTTC
>NA|NA|TRBJ2-7|TRBV19
CASSAYSGTLGTEQYF
TGTGCCAGTAGTGCCTACTCCGGGACCCTTGGGACTGAGCAGTACTTC
>NA|NA|TRBJ2-7|TRBV6-4
CASSERGNQYYEQYF
TGTGCCAGCAGTGAACGGGGAAACCAATACTACGAGCAGTACTTC
>NA|TRBD1|TRBJ2-5|TRBV5-1
CASTDRGQETQYF
TGCGCCAGCACGGACAGGGGACAAGAGACCCAGTACTTC
>NA|NA|TRBJ2-3|TRBV18
CASSPRRGDADTQYF
TGTGCCAGCTCACCACGGCGAGGGGACGCAGATACGCAGTATTTT
>NA|TRBD1|TRBJ1-6|TRBV13
CASSPGGYNSPLHF
TGTGCCAGCAGCCCAGGGGGGTATAATTCACCCCTCCACTTT
>NA|NA|TRBJ2-3|TRBV2
CASSDLELGTDTQYF
TGTGCCAGCAGTGACCTTGAACTTGGCACAGATACGCAGTATTTT
>NA|NA|TRBJ1-3|TRBV5-1
CASSLDGRVNTIYF
TGCGCCAGCAGCTTGGACGGCAGGGTTAACACCATATATTTT
>NA|NA|TRBJ1-5|TRBV5-1
CASPAGREPHDQPQHF
TGCGCCAGCCCTGCGGGACGGGAGCCACACGATCAGCCCCAGCATTTT
>NA|TRBD1|TRBJ1-4|TRBV7-9
CASSQGTGQAEKLFF
TGTGCCAGCAGCCAGGGGACAGGGCAAGCTGAAAAACTGTTTTTT
>NA|TRBD2|TRBJ2-7|TRBV11-2
CASSPQLAGGYEQYF
TGTGCCAGCAGCCCCCAACTAGCGGGGGGTTACGAGCAGTACTTC
>NA|NA|TRBJ1-5|TRBV27
CASSPQGVSNQPQHF
TGTGCCAGCAGTCCACAGGGAGTAAGCAATCAGCCCCAGCATTTT
>NA|NA|TRBJ1-1|TRBV5-1
CASSVEPTGDTEAFF
TGCGCCAGCAGTGTGGAGCCGACCGGGGACACTGAAGCTTTCTTT
>NA|NA|TRBJ1-6|TRBV30
CAWNHASSYNSPLHF
TGTGCCTGGAATCACGCCAGCTCCTATAATTCACCCCTCCACTTT
>NA|NA|TRBJ1-2|TRBV5-1
CASSLDGRGPPRNYGYTF
TGCGCCAGCAGCTTGGATGGCAGGGGACCCCCTCGTAACTATGGCTACACCTTC
>NA|NA|TRBJ2-1|TRBV28
CASSMGASYNEQFF
TGTGCCAGCAGCATGGGGGCATCCTACAATGAGCAGTTCTTC
>NA|TRBD1|TRBJ1-4|TRBV18
CASSLTRTGFEKLFF
TGTGCCAGCTCACTAACGCGGACAGGGTTTGAAAAACTGTTTTTT
>NA|NA|TRBJ2-3|TRBV4-3
CASSQTLSTDTQYF
TGCGCCAGCAGCCAAACTTTGAGCACAGATACGCAGTATTTT
>once|NA|TRBJ2-3|TRBV7-9
CASSLGGSGPTDTQYF
TGTGCCAGCAGCTTAGGGGGGTCCGGGCCCACAGATACGCAGTATTTT
>once|NA|TRBJ2-5|TRBV10-2
CASSEGRGGETQYF
TGCGCCAGCAGTGAGGGCAGGGGAGGGGAGACCCAGTACTTC
>NA|NA|TRBJ2-2|TRBV5-6
CASSLYPASNTGELFF
TGTGCCAGCAGCTTATATCCAGCATCGAACACCGGGGAGCTGTTTTTT
>few|NA|TRBJ1-2|TRBV6-1
CASSEGLRFGYTF
TGTGCCAGCAGTGAAGGTCTGAGGTTTGGCTACACCTTC
>NA|NA|TRBJ2-2|TRBV7-9
CASSLRAEGTGELFF
TGTGCCAGCAGCTTAAGGGCAGAAGGAACCGGGGAGCTGTTTTTT
>NA|NA|TRBJ2-7|TRBV7-9
CASSTRTSSYEQYF
TGTGCCAGCAGCACCAGGACCTCCTCCTACGAGCAGTACTTC
>NA|NA|TRBJ2-7|TRBV6-6
CASSWGSQGAEQYF
TGTGCCAGCAGTTGGGGCTCACAGGGCGCAGAGCAGTACTTC
>once|NA|TRBJ2-7|TRBV7-2
CASSPGLTYEQYF
TGTGCCAGCAGCCCCGGATTGACCTACGAGCAGTACTTC
>NA|NA|TRBJ2-5|TRBV9
CASSVGPDGETQYF
TGTGCCAGCAGCGTAGGCCCAGATGGGGAGACCCAGTACTTC
>once|TRBD1|TRBJ2-7|TRBV6-5
CASSRDRSYEQYF
TGTGCCAGCAGCCGGGACAGGTCCTACGAGCAGTACTTC